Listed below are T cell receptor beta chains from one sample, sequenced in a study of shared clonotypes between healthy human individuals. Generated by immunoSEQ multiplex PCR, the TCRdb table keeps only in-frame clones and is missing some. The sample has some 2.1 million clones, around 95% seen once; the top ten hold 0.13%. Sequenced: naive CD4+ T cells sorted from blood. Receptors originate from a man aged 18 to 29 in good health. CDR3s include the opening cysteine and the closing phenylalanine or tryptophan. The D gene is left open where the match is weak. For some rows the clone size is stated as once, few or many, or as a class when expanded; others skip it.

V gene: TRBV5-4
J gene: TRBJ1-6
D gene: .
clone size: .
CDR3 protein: CASSLSYGQGNSPLHF
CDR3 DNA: TGTGCCAGCAGCTTGTCCTACGGGCAGGGGAATTCACCCCTCCACTTT

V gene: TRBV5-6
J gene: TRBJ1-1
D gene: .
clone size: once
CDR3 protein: CASSRGTVNTEAFF
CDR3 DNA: TGTGCCAGCAGCCGAGGCACGGTGAACACTGAAGCTTTCTTT

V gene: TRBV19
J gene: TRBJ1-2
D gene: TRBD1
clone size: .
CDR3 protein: CATQQQGVGGYTF
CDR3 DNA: TGTGCCACCCAACAGCAGGGGGTGGGCGGCTACACCTTC

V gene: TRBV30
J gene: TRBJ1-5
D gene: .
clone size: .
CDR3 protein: CAWSRLASNQPQHF
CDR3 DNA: TGTGCCTGGAGCCGATTGGCGAGCAATCAGCCCCAGCATTTT

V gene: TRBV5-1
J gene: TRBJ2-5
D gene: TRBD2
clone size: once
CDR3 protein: CASSPGTSGRFRRETQYF
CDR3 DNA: TGCGCCAGCAGCCCCGGGACTAGCGGGAGGTTCCGAAGAGAGACCCAGTACTTC

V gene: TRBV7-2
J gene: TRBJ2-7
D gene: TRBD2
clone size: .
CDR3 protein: CASSLASGRVGSEQYF
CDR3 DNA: TGTGCCAGCAGCTTAGCGAGCGGGAGAGTTGGAAGCGAGCAGTACTTC

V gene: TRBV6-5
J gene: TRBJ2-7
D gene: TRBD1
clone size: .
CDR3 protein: CASRWGQGPYEQYF
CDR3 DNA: TGTGCCAGTAGATGGGGACAGGGGCCTTACGAGCAGTACTTC

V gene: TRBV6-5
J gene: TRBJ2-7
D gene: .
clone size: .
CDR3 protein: CASSPGYTYEQYF
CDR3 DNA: TGTGCCAGCAGCCCGGGGTATACCTACGAGCAGTACTTC

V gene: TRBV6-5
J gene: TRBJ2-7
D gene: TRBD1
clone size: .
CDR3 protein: CASSPRDRGSYEQYF
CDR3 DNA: TGTGCCAGCAGTCCCCGGGACAGGGGCTCCTACGAGCAGTACTTC

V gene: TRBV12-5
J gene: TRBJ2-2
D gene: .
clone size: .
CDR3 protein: CASGLGGALFF
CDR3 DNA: TGTGCTAGTGGTTTGGGGGGAGCACTGTTTTTT

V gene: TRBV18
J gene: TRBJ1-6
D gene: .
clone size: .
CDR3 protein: CASSPISQTYPSSYNSPLHF
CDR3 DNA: TGTGCCAGCTCACCAATCAGCCAAACTTACCCCAGCTCCTATAATTCACCCCTCCACTTT

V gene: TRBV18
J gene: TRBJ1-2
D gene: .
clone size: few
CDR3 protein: CASSQGHPGDGYTF
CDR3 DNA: TGTGCCAGCTCACAGGGCCATCCGGGTGATGGCTACACCTTC

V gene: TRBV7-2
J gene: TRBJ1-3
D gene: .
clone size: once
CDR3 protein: CASSLVGGAGNTIYF
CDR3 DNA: TGTGCCAGCAGCTTAGTAGGAGGGGCTGGAAACACCATATATTTT

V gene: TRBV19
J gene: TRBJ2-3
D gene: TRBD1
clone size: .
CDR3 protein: CASSRDRFNRGRGDTQYF
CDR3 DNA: TGTGCCAGTAGTAGGGACAGATTTAACCGGGGAAGAGGAGATACGCAGTATTTT

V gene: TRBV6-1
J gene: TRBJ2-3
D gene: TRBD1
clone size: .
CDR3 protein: CASSSRQGPTDTQYF
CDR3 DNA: TGTGCCAGCAGTTCCCGACAGGGCCCCACAGATACGCAGTATTTT

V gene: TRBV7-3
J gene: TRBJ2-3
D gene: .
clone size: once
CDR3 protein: CASSPAPGPQYF
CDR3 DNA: TGTGCCAGCAGCCCCGCCCCCGGGCCGCAGTATTTT

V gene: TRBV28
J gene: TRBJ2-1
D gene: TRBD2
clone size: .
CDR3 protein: CASSSRLTSGADEQFF
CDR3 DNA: TGTGCCAGCAGTTCCCGACTTACTAGCGGGGCCGATGAGCAGTTCTTC

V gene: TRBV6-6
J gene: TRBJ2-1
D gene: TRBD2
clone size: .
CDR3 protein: CASRSAGSGNNEQFF
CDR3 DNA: TGTGCCAGCAGGTCCGCCGGGAGCGGGAACAATGAGCAGTTCTTC

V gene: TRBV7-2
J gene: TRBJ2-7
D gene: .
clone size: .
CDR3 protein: CASSLGGLFYEQYF
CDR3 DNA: TGTGCCAGCAGCCTGGGGGGCCTATTCTACGAGCAGTACTTC

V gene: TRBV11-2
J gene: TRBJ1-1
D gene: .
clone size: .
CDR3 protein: CASSPGAWNTEAFF
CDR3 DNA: TGTGCCAGCAGCCCCGGGGCGTGGAACACTGAAGCTTTCTTT

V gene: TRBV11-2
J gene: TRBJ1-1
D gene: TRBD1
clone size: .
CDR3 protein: CASSLDRAAEAFF
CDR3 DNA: TGTGCCAGCAGCTTGGACAGGGCGGCTGAAGCTTTCTTT

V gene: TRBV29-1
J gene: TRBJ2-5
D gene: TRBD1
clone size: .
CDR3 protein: CSVGQGLETQYF
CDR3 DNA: TGCAGCGTGGGACAGGGGCTGGAGACCCAGTACTTC

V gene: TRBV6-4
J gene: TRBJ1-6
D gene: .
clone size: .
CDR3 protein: CASRNENSPLHF
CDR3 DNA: TGTGCCAGCAGGAACGAGAATTCACCCCTCCACTTT

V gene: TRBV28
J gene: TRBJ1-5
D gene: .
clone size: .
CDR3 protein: CASSQGFHNQPQHF
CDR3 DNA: TGTGCCAGCAGTCAGGGGTTTCACAATCAGCCCCAGCATTTT

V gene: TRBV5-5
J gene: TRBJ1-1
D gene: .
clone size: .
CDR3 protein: CASSFTQGGTEAFF
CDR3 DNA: TGTGCCAGCAGCTTCACACAGGGCGGGACTGAAGCTTTCTTT

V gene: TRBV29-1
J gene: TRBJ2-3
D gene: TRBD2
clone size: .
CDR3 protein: CSEGLAGEPDTQYF
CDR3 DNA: TGCAGCGAGGGACTAGCGGGAGAACCAGATACGCAGTATTTT

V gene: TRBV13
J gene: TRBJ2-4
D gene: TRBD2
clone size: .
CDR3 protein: CASSLAGGPPIQYF
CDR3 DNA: TGTGCCAGCAGCTTAGCGGGAGGGCCTCCCATTCAGTACTTC

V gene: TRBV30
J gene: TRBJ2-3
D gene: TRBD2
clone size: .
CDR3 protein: CAGGLVNTDTQYF
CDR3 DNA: TGTGCCGGTGGACTAGTTAACACAGATACGCAGTATTTT

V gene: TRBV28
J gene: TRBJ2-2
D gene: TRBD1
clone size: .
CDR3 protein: CASRSGGNTGELFF
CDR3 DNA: TGTGCCAGCAGGTCAGGGGGTAACACCGGGGAGCTGTTTTTT

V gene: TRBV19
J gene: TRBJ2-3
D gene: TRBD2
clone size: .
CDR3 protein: CASSTAGVADTQYF
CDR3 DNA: TGTGCCAGTAGTACAGCGGGGGTCGCAGATACGCAGTATTTT

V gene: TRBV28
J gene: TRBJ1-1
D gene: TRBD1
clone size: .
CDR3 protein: CASSLGGTVSTEAFF
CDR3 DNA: TGTGCCAGCAGTTTAGGAGGGACAGTAAGCACTGAAGCTTTCTTT

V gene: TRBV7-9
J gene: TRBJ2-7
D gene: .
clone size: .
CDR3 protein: CASSSDAARSLYEQYF
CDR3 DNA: TGTGCCAGCAGCTCTGACGCTGCTAGGTCGCTTTACGAGCAGTACTTC

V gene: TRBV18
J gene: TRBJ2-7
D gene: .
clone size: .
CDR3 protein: CASSPNLWGEQYF
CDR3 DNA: TGTGCCAGCTCACCGAATCTCTGGGGGGAGCAGTACTTC

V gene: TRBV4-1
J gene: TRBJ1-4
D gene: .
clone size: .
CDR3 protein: CASSQWVRQIGEKLFF
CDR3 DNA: TGCGCCAGCAGCCAATGGGTCAGGCAAATCGGGGAAAAACTGTTTTTT

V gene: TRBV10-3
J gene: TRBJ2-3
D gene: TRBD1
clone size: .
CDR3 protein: CAINPTGGRSTDTQYF
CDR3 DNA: TGTGCCATCAACCCCACAGGGGGCCGGAGCACAGATACGCAGTATTTT

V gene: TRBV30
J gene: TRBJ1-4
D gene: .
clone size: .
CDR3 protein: CAWSRGVGEKLFF
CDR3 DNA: TGTGCCTGGAGTAGGGGGGTCGGTGAAAAACTGTTTTTT

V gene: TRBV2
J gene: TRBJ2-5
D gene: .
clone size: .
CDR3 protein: CASPGTQKGETQYF
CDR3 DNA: TGTGCCAGCCCCGGGACTCAAAAAGGGGAGACCCAGTACTTC

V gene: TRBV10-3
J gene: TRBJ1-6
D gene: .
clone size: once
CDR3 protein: CAISESGLTNSPLHF
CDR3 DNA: TGTGCCATCAGTGAGTCAGGGCTGACTAATTCACCCCTCCACTTT

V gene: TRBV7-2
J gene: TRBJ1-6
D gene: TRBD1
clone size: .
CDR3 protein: CASSGSGQGNSPLHF
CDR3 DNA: TGTGCCAGCAGCGGGTCGGGACAGGGAAATTCACCCCTCCACTTT

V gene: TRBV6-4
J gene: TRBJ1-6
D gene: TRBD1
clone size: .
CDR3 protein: CASSPFPGQGNSPLHF
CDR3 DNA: TGTGCCAGCAGTCCATTTCCGGGACAGGGTAATTCACCCCTCCACTTT

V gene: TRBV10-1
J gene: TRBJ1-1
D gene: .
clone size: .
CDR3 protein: CASPQGPLNTEAFF
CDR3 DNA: TGCGCCAGCCCCCAGGGCCCTCTGAACACTGAAGCTTTCTTT

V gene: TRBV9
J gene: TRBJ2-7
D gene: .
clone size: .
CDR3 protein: CASSVGGTSSYEQYF
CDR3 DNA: TGTGCCAGCAGCGTAGGCGGGACATCTTCCTACGAGCAGTACTTC

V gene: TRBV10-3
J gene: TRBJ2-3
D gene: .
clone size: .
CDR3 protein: CAIGQFNTDTQYF
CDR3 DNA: TGTGCCATTGGACAGTTTAACACAGATACGCAGTATTTT

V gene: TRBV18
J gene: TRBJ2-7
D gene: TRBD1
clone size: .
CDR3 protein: CASSPSGTGGEQYF
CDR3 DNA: TGTGCCAGCTCACCCAGCGGGACAGGGGGCGAGCAGTACTTC

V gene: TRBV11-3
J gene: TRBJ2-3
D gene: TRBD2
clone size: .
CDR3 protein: CASSTGVGLAGADTQYF
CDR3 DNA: TGTGCCAGCAGCACCGGGGTAGGACTAGCGGGTGCGGATACGCAGTATTTT

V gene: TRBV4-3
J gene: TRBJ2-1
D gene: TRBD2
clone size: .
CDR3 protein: CASSQDWGGGYNEQFF
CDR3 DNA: TGCGCCAGCAGCCAAGATTGGGGCGGGGGATACAATGAGCAGTTCTTC

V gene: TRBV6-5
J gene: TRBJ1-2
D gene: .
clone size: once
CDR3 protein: CASSYGHNYGYTF
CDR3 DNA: TGTGCCAGCAGTTACGGACATAACTATGGCTACACCTTC

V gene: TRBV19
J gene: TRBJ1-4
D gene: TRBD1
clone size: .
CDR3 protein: CASSYLTGGVISFATNEKLFF
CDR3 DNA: TGTGCCAGTAGTTACCTAACAGGGGGAGTAATCTCATTTGCAACTAATGAAAAACTGTTTTTT